These T cell receptor beta chains were read from a single sample in a study of regulatory T cells in long-lasting Graves disease. TCRdb re-called the multiplex PCR reads through MiXCR, storing one row per CDR3 protein. The sample gives 310,000 or so distinct CDR3 sequences, under 25% of which show up once; around three fifths is in the top ten. The sample here was peripheral blood mononuclear cells (PBMCs), taken when the disease was refractory, from a patient treated with antithyroid drugs. The receptors here all came from a female donor with Graves disease. CDR3s include the opening cysteine and the closing phenylalanine or tryptophan. The order of the fields is J gene, V gene, CDR3 protein.

TRBJ2-1,TRBV2,CASSETGMDEQFF
TRBJ2-7,TRBV6-1,CATREGGYSYEQYF
TRBJ1-1,TRBV3-1,CASSPSDVGEYTEAFF
TRBJ2-7,TRBV15,CATSTGGLGSYEQYF
TRBJ2-2,TRBV5-1,CASSLGPLAGGTGELFF
TRBJ2-3,TRBV5-1,CASSFGTARDTQYF
TRBJ2-5,TRBV11-1,CASSLIEETQYF
TRBJ2-7,TRBV28,CASSLRVSYEQYF
TRBJ1-3,TRBV12-3/TRBV12-4,CASSRGRLGNTIYF
TRBJ1-5,TRBV4-1,CASSHFDQPQHF
TRBJ1-1,TRBV3-1,CASSQVGSMRMAFF
TRBJ1-5,TRBV4-3,CASSQYWGGNQPQHF
TRBJ2-7,TRBV11-2,CASSSQLAGYSYEQYF
TRBJ2-1,TRBV6-1,CASGKVTEGQFF
TRBJ1-2,TRBV28,CAVRGAGGYTF
TRBJ2-7,TRBV5-4,CASSLALGDFDEQYF
TRBJ2-7,TRBV28,CASCTGGRTYEQYF
TRBJ1-5,TRBV2,CASRGDGSNQPQHF
TRBJ2-7,TRBV3-1,CASSQDFGQGFHEQYF
TRBJ1-4,TRBV30,CAWNSAVTNEKLFF
TRBJ2-7,TRBV7-9,CASSPLLGLSLYEQYF
TRBJ2-1,TRBV28,CASSLLRTSGRVGNEQFF
TRBJ2-7,TRBV28,CASEGQGGGGTYEQYF
TRBJ2-7,TRBV5-1,CASSWELNLHEQYF
TRBJ1-5,TRBV19,CASSIAGEPQHF
TRBJ2-3,TRBV6-1,CASTGASGRRTDTQYF
TRBJ2-7,TRBV6-2/TRBV6-3,CASSVREKAAYEQYF
TRBJ2-7,TRBV5-1,CASSETSDPYEQYF
TRBJ2-3,TRBV6-1,CASKREGADTQYF
TRBJ2-2,TRBV4-3,CASSQETAQNTGELFF
TRBJ1-1,TRBV3-1,CASSPVGPTEAFF
TRBJ1-6,TRBV20-1,CSAPDTGGYNSPLHF
TRBJ2-7,TRBV28,CASRSLAKSSYEQYF
TRBJ1-6,TRBV7-9,CASSPRTVSSSYNSPLHF
TRBJ2-5,TRBV20-1,CSATGLVAGVGDQYF
TRBJ1-2,TRBV20-1,CSAPMAGRGGYGYTF
TRBJ1-2,TRBV28,CASSWDRGDYGYTF
TRBJ2-4,TRBV11-2,CASSLAGADTNIQYF
TRBJ2-5,TRBV28,CASTPPGDQETQYF
TRBJ2-2,TRBV10-3,CASAGGRGNTGELFF
TRBJ1-1,TRBV15,CATSDRKNTEAFF
TRBJ1-5,TRBV27,CASSLRPGAQPQHF
TRBJ2-7,TRBV7-2,CASSLRQGGPYEQYF
TRBJ2-7,TRBV7-2,CASSRGTDTYEQYF
TRBJ1-2,TRBV28,CASSYRAAGGYTF
TRBJ1-2,TRBV13,CASSPTGTGPNYGYTF
TRBJ2-7,TRBV6-2/TRBV6-3,CASRRDRAYEQYF
TRBJ2-2,TRBV4-3,CASSQDLIASGELFF
TRBJ2-5,TRBV6-2/TRBV6-3,CASSYPGIQETQYF
TRBJ2-7,TRBV20-1,CSADLPGLAGYEQYF
TRBJ2-7,TRBV14,CASSQGTGGAYEQYF
TRBJ2-7,TRBV3-1,CASSQRQGADYEQYF
TRBJ2-4,TRBV5-1,CASSLEGTYRNIQYF
TRBJ1-2,TRBV7-9,CASSRAQEIANYGYTF
TRBJ1-2,TRBV14,CASSQGTVDGYTF
TRBJ2-7,TRBV28,CASSTGQGRNGQYF